These 3 T cell receptor beta chains were sequenced from one sample in a study of blood T cell repertoires in COVID-19. The table came from immunoSEQ multiplex PCR; TCRdb's copy has only in-frame clones and leaves some out. The data hold 270,000 or so clones, with about 90% observed a single time. Sequenced: peripheral blood. All receptors come from a woman aged 30 to 39 with COVID-19, enrolled during active disease.

This chain uses TRBV14 with TRBJ2-7; D may be TRBD1 (6 bases). V was trimmed by 4 bases and J by 4 bases, leaving 11 bases between them. Per germline, CDR1 SGHDN and CDR2 FVKESK. CDR3 length equals 13 residues. In DNA, the CDR3 is TGTGCCAGCAGCCTCCTCCAGGGGTACGAGCAGTACTTC. As protein: CASSLLQGYEQYF.

This chain links TRBV15 with TRBJ1-1; no reliable D call. V was trimmed by 0 bases and J by 1 base, leaving 6 bases between them. From germline, CDR1 is LNHNV and CDR2 YYDKDF (reference sequence). There are 14 residues in the CDR3. The CDR3 DNA reads TGTGCCACCAGCAGAGATTTAGCGAACACTGAAGCTTTCTTT. This encodes CATSRDLANTEAFF.

V is TRBV5-1 and J is TRBJ1-4; D is unresolved. The CDR3 has 12 amino acids. Germline CDR1 SGHRS, CDR2 YFSETQ. V lost 2 bases, J lost 5 bases, and 4 bases lay in between. CDR3 sequence (DNA): TGCGCCAGCAGCTTTTCAAATGAAAAACTGTTTTTT. Protein: CASSFSNEKLFF.